Given below is one T cell receptor (beta chain) in context. The data were obtained in a study of blood T cell repertoires in COVID-19. Study details: The United States, Italy and Spain supplied acute and convalescent COVID-19 samples. Sources were T cells, B-cell-depleted T cells, or PBMCs; the material itself was cDNA or gDNA.

In the original analysis: Amplification with reference gene primers provided the estimates of nucleated cell counts. Produced via immunoSEQ multiplex PCR; TCRdb's table is partial and in-frame only. From that table come the V and J calls and clone size; the DNA was used to work out D and trimming. Of around 150,000 clones in the sample, roughly 84% were seen once. There are 16 residues in the CDR3. Trimming cost V 4 bases and J 2 bases; bases outside gene matches: 7. The germline CDR1 and CDR2 sequences are MGHRA and YSYEKL. Material for sequencing was peripheral blood. This rearrangement joins TRBV4-1 to TRBJ1-3; 8 bases fit TRBD1. This sequence was found in a man aged 40-50 years with acute or convalescent COVID-19. CDR3 coding DNA: TGCGCCAGCAGCCCGACAGGGGTTCGTACTGGAAACACCATATATTTT. Translation: CASSPTGVRTGNTIYF.